These 18 T cell receptor beta chains were sequenced from one sample in a study of memory CD4+ T cells and cytomegalovirus serostatus. Single viable CD3+CD4+CD8-CD45RO+ cells were sorted as the memory CD4+ T cells. Sequenced by immunoSEQ multiplex PCR; TCRdb stores in-frame clones only, minus some. The sample has 25,000 to 35,000 clones; around four fifths are singletons. Sequenced material: memory CD4+ T cells from blood. These receptors came from an adult in good health and CMV-seronegative. Some clones in this sample may be carry-over from other donors' samples.

The V gene is TRBV5-1, the J gene TRBJ2-5, with a weak D call TRBD1 (5 bases). The CDR3 spans 15 residues. The germline gives CDR1 SGHRS, CDR2 YFSETQ. The V end was cut by 0 bases, the J end by 4 bases, with 13 bases between. The DNA of the CDR3 is TGCGCCAGCAGCTTGGCTCGACAGCCTGGAGAGACCCAGTACTTC. Encoded protein: CASSLARQPGETQYF.

This clone showed up just a few times. The J gene is TRBJ1-4, the V gene TRBV6-1; 7 nucleotides align to TRBD1. The CDR3 spans 14 residues. Per germline, CDR1 MNHNS and CDR2 SASEGT. V trimming: 2 bases; J trimming: 8 bases; junction bases outside the gene matches: 5. For the CDR3, the DNA is TGTGCCAGCAGTGAAACAGGGGTGGGCGAAAAACTGTTTTTT. Translation: CASSETGVGEKLFF.

This chain links TRBV6-6 with TRBJ1-2; D ambiguous. This CDR3 has 13 residues. Trimming removed 7 bases at V and 8 bases at J, with 17 bases between. CDR1 is MNHNY, CDR2 SVGAGI, per germline (reference sequence). The DNA for the CDR3 is TGTGCCAGCATTCCTGGGGAGGGTCGAGGCTACACCTTC. Translated: CASIPGEGRGYTF.

This chain links TRBV4-2 with TRBJ2-1, with 9 bases lining up with TRBD2. Germline V CDR1 and CDR2: LGHNA, YNFKEQ. The trim removed 0 bases at V and 12 bases at J, leaving 12 bases unmatched. This CDR3 comprises 16 residues. CDR3 DNA: TGTGCCAGCAGCCAAGAGGGGGGTAGCGGGGGCTCCGGGCAGTTCTTC. Translation gives CASSQEGGSGGSGQFF.

This clone was picked up one time. The chain joins TRBV7-2 to TRBJ2-3; tentatively, D is TRBD2 (5 bases). V was cut by 1 base and J by 5 bases, with 7 bases left in between. The CDR3 contains 13 residues. Germline assignment: CDR1 SGHTA and CDR2 FQGNSA. CDR3 sequence (DNA): TGTGCCAGCAGCTTAGGTCGGGGAGATACGCAGTATTTT. Amino acids: CASSLGRGDTQYF.

This chain connects TRBV10-3 to TRBJ1-1, with D tentatively TRBD1 (5 bases). The V gene lost 0 bases and the J gene lost 4 bases, with 9 bases spanning the gap. Germline assignment: CDR1 ENHRY and CDR2 SYGVKD. The CDR3 is 14 amino acids. CDR3 region: CAISESGGSTEAFF. As DNA, the CDR3 is TGTGCCATCAGTGAGTCGGGGGGTAGCACTGAAGCTTTCTTT.

The chain carries TRBV6-1 and TRBJ2-6; D may be TRBD2 (6 bases). The CDR3 consists of 14 residues. V lost 8 bases and J lost 10, with 18 bases in between. Germline CDR1 reads MNHNS; CDR2 reads SASEGT. CDR3 DNA: TGTGCCAGCGAGACCGGGGGAGTCTGGAACGTCCTGACTTTC. This gives the protein CASETGGVWNVLTF.

The chain is built from TRBV19 and TRBJ2-1, with TRBD2 matching 12 bases. The V segment lost 8 bases and the J segment 4 bases; nucleotides outside the gene matches: 3. Germline CDR1 reads LNHDA; CDR2 reads SQIVND (reference sequence). This CDR3 has 14 amino acids. CDR3 in amino acids: CASRTSGGYNEQFF. DNA of the CDR3: TGTGCCAGTCGTACTAGCGGGGGGTACAATGAGCAGTTCTTC.

V is TRBV27 and J is TRBJ2-5; 7 bases are shared with TRBD1. The length of the CDR3 is 15 residues. V lost 3 bases, J lost 5 bases, and 9 bases stayed unmatched. Germline V gene lookup returns CDR1 MNHEY and CDR2 SMNVEV (reference sequence). CDR3 protein: CASSFTLQGSETQYF. For the CDR3, the DNA is TGTGCCAGCAGTTTTACCCTACAGGGGTCTGAGACCCAGTACTTC.

For this clone: The sample has other DNA sequences that encode this CDR3 too. The chain joins TRBV30 to TRBJ1-5; D not certain. V lost 3 bases and J 1 base, leaving 7 bases between the germline ends. Germline CDR1 is GTSNPN and CDR2 is SVGIG (reference sequence). This CDR3 comprises 13 residues. This CDR3 is CAWSADSNQPQHF. The CDR3 nucleotides read TGTGCCTGGAGCGCGGACAGCAATCAGCCCCAGCATTTT.

A note on this clone: One junction end does not reproduce the germline sequence, and a read error may be involved. This rearrangement joins TRBV11-2 to TRBJ2-7; 8 bases map to TRBD2. The CDR3 runs to 12 residues. Germline CDR1 is SGHAT and CDR2 is FQNNGV. In DNA, the CDR3 is TGTGCCAGCAGCTTGTCGGGAGGGAAGTTGGACTTC. It is translated as CASSLSGGKLDF.

The J gene is TRBJ1-2, the V gene TRBV6-6; 9 bases agree with TRBD1. The ends lost 7 bases at V and 7 bases at J; junction bases unmatched: 13. Germline assignment: CDR1 MNHNY and CDR2 SVGAGI (reference sequence). This CDR3 is 15 amino acids long. The CDR3 nucleotides are TGTGCCAGCAACGGACAGGGGATAGTCTCAGGTGGCTACACCTTC. It is translated as CASNGQGIVSGGYTF.

This clone was counted only a few times. The rearrangement uses TRBV19 and TRBJ2-7; 9 bases agree with TRBD1. The CDR3 contains 14 residues. Germline V gene data show CDR1 as LNHDA and CDR2 as SQIVND (reference sequence). J lost 3 bases, V lost 3 bases, and 3 bases had no gene match. The CDR3: CASSIGTGYYEQYF. CDR3 nucleotides: TGTGCCAGTAGTATCGGGACAGGGTACTACGAGCAGTACTTC. Complete variable domain (other parts from reference TRBV19 and TRBJ2-7): DGGITQSPKYLFRKEGQNVTLSCEQNLNHDAMYWYRQDPGQGLRLIYYSQIVNDFQKGDIAEGYSVSREKKESFPLTVTSAQKNPTAFYLCASSIGTGYYEQYFGPGTRLTVT.

V and J are TRBV4-1 and TRBJ1-1, with D perhaps TRBD1 (5 bases). This CDR3 is 15 amino acids long. Germline CDR1 is MGHRA and CDR2 is YSYEKL. Trimming took 0 bases from V and 6 from J, leaving 14 bases between them. The CDR3: CASSQDPRQGAEAFF. DNA for the CDR3: TGCGCCAGCAGCCAAGATCCTCGGCAGGGCGCTGAAGCTTTCTTT.

V is TRBV19 and J is TRBJ2-1; TRBD2 matches 11 bases. The CDR3 consists of 16 residues. CDR1 is LNHDA, CDR2 SQIVND, per germline (reference sequence). The V gene end was trimmed by 4 bases and the J gene end by 4 bases; junction bases not matched to a gene: 6. The CDR3 region is CASSRILAGGYNEQFF. The CDR3 DNA sequence: TGTGCCAGTAGTAGGATTCTAGCGGGGGGATACAATGAGCAGTTCTTC.

This sequence joins TRBV25-1 and TRBJ2-7, with D hard to call. The germline V gene encodes CDR1 MGHDK and CDR2 SYGVNS. The CDR3 runs 11 residues. V shed 10 bases and J shed 2 bases, with 9 bases lying between them. For the CDR3, the DNA is TGTGCCACCGCCGTTGCCTACGAGCAGTACTTC. Encoded protein: CATAVAYEQYF.

V usage is TRBV5-1 and J usage is TRBJ1-4; 8 bases align to TRBD1. The germline CDR1 and CDR2 sequences are SGHRS and YFSETQ. The ends lost 3 bases at V and 2 bases at J; junction bases unmatched: 9. CDR3 length: 17 residues. DNA for the CDR3: TGCGCCAGCAGCTCCAGGACAGGGAGGGTTACTAATGAAAAACTGTTTTTT. Protein product: CASSSRTGRVTNEKLFF.

The rearrangement joins TRBV20-1 to TRBJ1-2, with D unresolved. There are 11 residues in the CDR3. Germline V CDR1 and CDR2: DFQATT, SNEGSKA (reference sequence). The CDR3 region has the DNA TGCGCTTGGACGGCCGGCTATGGCTACACCTTC. It is translated as CAWTAGYGYTF.